Included here is one T cell receptor beta chain sequence, with context. These data originate in a study of control samples from healthy donors and cancer patients. Generated by immunoSEQ multiplex PCR, the TCRdb table keeps only in-frame clones and is missing some. The table has about 160,000 clones, roughly 95% seen once. With 4 bases clipped from V and 7 bases from J, the junction kept 15 bases outside the gene matches. Germline assignment: CDR1 MNHEY and CDR2 SMNVEV (reference sequence). The CDR3 contains 19 residues. The rearrangement links TRBV27 to TRBJ2-1; 14 bases map to TRBD2. The material sequenced was blood. The receptor's source is a woman in her twenties or thirties in good health. This CDR3 reads CASSSMGRLAGGLKNEQFF. The CDR3 DNA reads as TGTGCCAGCAGTTCTATGGGGAGACTAGCGGGGGGGTTGAAGAATGAGCAGTTCTTC.